What follows is one T cell receptor beta chain and its context. The study drew participants aged about 18 to 95 years from 20 to 30 US areas. Grouping used clinical history reported by participants in a survey and questionnaire. Individuals in the exposed group had encountered a COVID-19 case within 2 weeks preceding study entry. These data come from a study of blood T cell repertoires in COVID-19. About the study: From T cells, B-cell-depleted T cells, or PBMCs came the material, which was cDNA or gDNA.

TCRdb's table, derived via immunoSEQ multiplex PCR, lists solely in-frame clones and lacks some. The sample has roughly 430,000 clones; nearly 90% are singletons. The CDR3 is 15 residues long. Trimming took 0 bases from V and 0 from J, leaving 9 bases between them. In germline, CDR1 is LGHNA, CDR2 YSLEER. This clonotype originated in a woman between 18 and 29 years old who had been exposed to COVID-19. The sample comprised PBMCs or T cells enriched from blood (not recorded which). The chain has TRBV4-3 and TRBJ2-7; D call uncertain. CDR3 residues: CASSQDITSSYEQYF. CDR3 DNA sequence: TGCGCCAGCAGCCAAGATATTACCAGCTCCTACGAGCAGTACTTC.